These 2 T cell receptor beta chains were all obtained from the same sample, sequenced in a study of technical replicates of blood from several donors. The assay was immunoSEQ multiplex PCR, and TCRdb's table has in-frame clones only and misses some. The sample holds tens of thousands of clones, 92% seen once. The sequenced sample consisted of T cells isolated from PBMCs. The origin of the receptors is a human donor in good health.

The CDR3, as DNA: TGTGCCAGCAGCGCGGGACTAGCGGGGGGAACTGAGCAGTTCTTC. Translating it yields CASSAGLAGGTEQFF. The chain carries TRBV11-2 and TRBJ2-1; 15 nucleotides agree with TRBD2. This CDR3 is 15 amino acids long. V was pared by 5 bases and J by 9 bases, with 5 bases of the junction left unmatched. The germline V gene has CDR1 SGHAT and CDR2 FQNNGV.

The chain joins TRBV10-3 to TRBJ2-1; D call uncertain. Germline V gene data show CDR1 as ENHRY and CDR2 as SYGVKD. The CDR3 consists of 12 residues. V gave up 7 bases and J gave up 4 bases, with 8 bases separating them. The CDR3 region is CAIMSDYNEQFF. DNA of the CDR3: TGTGCCATCATGAGTGATTACAATGAGCAGTTCTTC.